Below, one T cell receptor (beta chain) is given with its context. The antigen is not known. The data stem from a study of cytomegalovirus exposure and HLA in healthy donors. In germline, CDR1 is SEHNR, CDR2 FQNEAQ (reference sequence). The length of the CDR3 is 15 residues. J lost 2 bases, V lost 2 bases, and 5 bases had no gene match. The protocol was immunoSEQ multiplex PCR, while the TCRdb copy is restricted to in-frame clones and leaves out a portion. The sample contains 160,000 or so clones, about 86% of which appear only once. Among the roughly 120 subjects of the validation cohort, separate from the roughly 700-subject first cohort, were the donors. Study conclusions and caveats: The authors listed around 150 TCR beta chains as cytomegalovirus-associated.

This sequence was found in a woman in her twenties or thirties in good health and CMV-seronegative. Material: PBMCs. The gene calls are TRBV7-9 and TRBJ2-5; 7 bases are shared with TRBD1. CDR3 loop: CASSLTSGQQETQYF. The DNA of the CDR3 is TGTGCCAGCAGCTTAACCTCGGGACAGCAAGAGACCCAGTACTTC.